This T cell receptor (beta chain) was documented in a study of Ad26.COV2.S vaccination and SARS-CoV-2 variants. General study points: Vaccine recipients surpassed placebo recipients in spike-specific TCR breadth. There was a possibility that the TCR breadth and depth analyses underestimated total T cell responses.

Trimming pared 2 bases from V and 9 bases from J, leaving 19 bases between. The CDR3 runs to 15 residues. Germline CDR1 reads LGHDT; CDR2 reads YNNKEL (reference sequence). Points on this clone: The antigen is unknown.

Sequenced by immunoSEQ multiplex PCR; TCRdb stores in-frame clones only, minus some. The table records around 100,000 clones, less than 85% of them present only once. The sequences come from peripheral blood, collected after recovery from COVID-19. The V gene is TRBV3-1 (or the pseudogene TRBV3-2), the J gene TRBJ2-5; the D gene could be TRBD1 or TRBD2 (6 bases each). This clonotype was obtained from a human donor who had recovered from COVID-19. CDR3 in DNA: TGTGCCAGCAGCCAACCAATGGGGCATGGGGGGCCCCAGTACTTC. This sequence encodes CASSQPMGHGGPQYF.